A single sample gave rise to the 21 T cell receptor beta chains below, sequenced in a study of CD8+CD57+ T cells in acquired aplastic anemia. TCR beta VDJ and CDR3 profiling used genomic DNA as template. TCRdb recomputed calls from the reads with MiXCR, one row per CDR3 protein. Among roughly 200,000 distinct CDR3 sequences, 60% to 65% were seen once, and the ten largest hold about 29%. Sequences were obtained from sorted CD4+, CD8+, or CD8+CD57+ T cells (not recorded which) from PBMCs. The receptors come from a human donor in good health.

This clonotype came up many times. Here the CDR3 reads CASSTTPNNEQFF. CDR3 DNA sequence: TGTGCCAGCAGCACGACCCCAAACAATGAGCAGTTCTTC. The chain joins TRBV9 to TRBJ2-1; D is ambiguous. This CDR3 spans 13 amino acids. The germline CDR1 and CDR2 sequences are SGDLS and YYNGEE. V gave up 4 bases and J gave up 5 bases, with 10 bases separating them.

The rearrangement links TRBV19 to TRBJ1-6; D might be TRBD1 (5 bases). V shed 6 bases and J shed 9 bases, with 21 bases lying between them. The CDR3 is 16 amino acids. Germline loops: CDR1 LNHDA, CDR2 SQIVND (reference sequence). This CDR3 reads CASSIALRGVGSPLHF. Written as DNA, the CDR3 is TGTGCCAGTAGCATCGCCTTAAGGGGTGTAGGTTCACCCCTCCACTTT. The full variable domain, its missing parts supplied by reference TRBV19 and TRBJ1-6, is DGGITQSPKYLFRKEGQNVTLSCEQNLNHDAMYWYRQDPGQGLRLIYYSQIVNDFQKGDIAEGYSVSREKKESFPLTVTSAQKNPTAFYLCASSIALRGVGSPLHFGNGTRLTVT.

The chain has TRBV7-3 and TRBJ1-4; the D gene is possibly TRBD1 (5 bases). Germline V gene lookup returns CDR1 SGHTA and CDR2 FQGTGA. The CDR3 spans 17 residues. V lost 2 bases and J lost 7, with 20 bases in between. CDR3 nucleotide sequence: TGTGCCAGCAGCTTAGAAGCGGTTGGGGCAGGGATTGAAAAACTGTTTTTT. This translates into CASSLEAVGAGIEKLFF.

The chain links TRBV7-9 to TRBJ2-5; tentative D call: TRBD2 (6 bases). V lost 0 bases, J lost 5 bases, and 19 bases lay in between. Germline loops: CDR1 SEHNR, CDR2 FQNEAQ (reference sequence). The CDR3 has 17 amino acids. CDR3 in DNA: TGTGCCAGCAGCTTAGCTGGAGTAAGCGGGCGGTTGGAGACCCAGTACTTC. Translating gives CASSLAGVSGRLETQYF. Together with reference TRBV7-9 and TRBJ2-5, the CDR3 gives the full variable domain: DTGVSQNPRHKITKRGQNVTFRCDPISEHNRLYWYRQTLGQGPEFLTYFQNEAQLEKSRLLSDRFSAERPKGSFSTLEIQRTEQGDSAMYLCASSLAGVSGRLETQYFGPGTRLLVL.

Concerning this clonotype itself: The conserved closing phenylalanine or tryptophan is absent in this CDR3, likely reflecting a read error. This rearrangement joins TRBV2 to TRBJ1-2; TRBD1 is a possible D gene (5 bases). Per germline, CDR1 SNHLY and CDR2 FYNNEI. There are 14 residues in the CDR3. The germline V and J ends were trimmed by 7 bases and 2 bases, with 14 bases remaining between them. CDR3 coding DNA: TGTGCCAGCAACGGCGGTGAGGGGAACTATGGCTACACCTCC. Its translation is CASNGGEGNYGYTS.

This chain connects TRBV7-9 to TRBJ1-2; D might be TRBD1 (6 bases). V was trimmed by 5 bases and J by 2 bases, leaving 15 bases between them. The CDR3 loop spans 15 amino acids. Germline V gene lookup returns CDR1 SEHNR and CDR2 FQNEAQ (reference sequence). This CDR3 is CASSNLGGPNYGYTF. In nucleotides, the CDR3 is TGTGCCAGCAGCAACCTCGGGGGGCCGAACTATGGCTACACCTTC. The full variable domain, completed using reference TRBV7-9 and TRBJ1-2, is DTGVSQNPRHKITKRGQNVTFRCDPISEHNRLYWYRQTLGQGPEFLTYFQNEAQLEKSRLLSDRFSAERPKGSFSTLEIQRTEQGDSAMYLCASSNLGGPNYGYTFGSGTRLTVV.

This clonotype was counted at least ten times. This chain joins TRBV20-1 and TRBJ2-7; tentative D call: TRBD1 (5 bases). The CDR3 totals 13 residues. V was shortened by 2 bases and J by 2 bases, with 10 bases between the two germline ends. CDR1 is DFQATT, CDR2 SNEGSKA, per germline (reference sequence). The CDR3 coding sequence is TGCAGTGCTAGACCGGACACTGCCTACGAGCAGTACTTC. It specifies CSARPDTAYEQYF.

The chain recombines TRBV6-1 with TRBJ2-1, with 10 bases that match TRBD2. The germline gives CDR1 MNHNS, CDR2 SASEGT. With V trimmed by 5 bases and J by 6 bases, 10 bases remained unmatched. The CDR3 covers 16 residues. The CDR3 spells CASSYKAGGPSNEQFF. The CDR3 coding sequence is TGTGCCAGCAGTTACAAAGCGGGGGGGCCGAGCAATGAGCAGTTCTTC.

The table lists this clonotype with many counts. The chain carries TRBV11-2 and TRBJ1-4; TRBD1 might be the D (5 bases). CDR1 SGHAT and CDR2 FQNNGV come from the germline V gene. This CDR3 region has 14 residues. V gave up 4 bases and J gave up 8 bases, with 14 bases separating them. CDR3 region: CASSSGPVREKLFF. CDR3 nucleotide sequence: TGTGCCAGCAGCTCGGGGCCAGTTCGGGAAAAACTGTTTTTT.

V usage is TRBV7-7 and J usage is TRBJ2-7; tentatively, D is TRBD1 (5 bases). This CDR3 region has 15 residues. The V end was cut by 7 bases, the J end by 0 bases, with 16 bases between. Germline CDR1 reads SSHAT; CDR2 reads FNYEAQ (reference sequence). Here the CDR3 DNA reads TGTGCCAGCACCCAAGGACAAATCCACTCCTACGAGCAGTACTTC. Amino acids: CASTQGQIHSYEQYF.

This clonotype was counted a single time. DNA for the CDR3: TGTGCCAGCAGCCCCCTCGCCCTAGAGGGCACAGATACGCAGTATTTT. The encoded protein is CASSPLALEGTDTQYF. The V call is TRBV7-8, the J call TRBJ2-3, with no clear D. CDR1 is SGHVS and CDR2 is FQNEAQ in the germline V gene. V was trimmed by 5 bases and J by 1 base, leaving 16 bases between them. This CDR3 is built from 16 residues.

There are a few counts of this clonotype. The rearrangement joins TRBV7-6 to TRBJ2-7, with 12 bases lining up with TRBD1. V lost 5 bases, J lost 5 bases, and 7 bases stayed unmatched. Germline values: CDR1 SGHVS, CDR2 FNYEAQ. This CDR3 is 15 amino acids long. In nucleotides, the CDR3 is TGTGCCAGCAGCCTCGACGGGACAGGGGGCGACGAGCAGTACTTC. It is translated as CASSLDGTGGDEQYF.

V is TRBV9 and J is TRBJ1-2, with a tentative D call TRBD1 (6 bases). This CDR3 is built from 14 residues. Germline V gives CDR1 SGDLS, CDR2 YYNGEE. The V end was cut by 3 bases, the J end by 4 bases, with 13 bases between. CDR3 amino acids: CASSASAGVYGYTF. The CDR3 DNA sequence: TGTGCCAGCAGCGCTTCGGCAGGGGTCTATGGCTACACCTTC.

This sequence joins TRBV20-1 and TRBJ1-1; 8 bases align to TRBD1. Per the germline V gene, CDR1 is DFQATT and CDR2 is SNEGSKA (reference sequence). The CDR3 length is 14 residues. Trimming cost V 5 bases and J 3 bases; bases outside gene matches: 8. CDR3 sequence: CSAGRQGRDTEAFF. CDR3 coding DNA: TGCAGTGCTGGTCGACAGGGGCGCGACACTGAAGCTTTCTTT.

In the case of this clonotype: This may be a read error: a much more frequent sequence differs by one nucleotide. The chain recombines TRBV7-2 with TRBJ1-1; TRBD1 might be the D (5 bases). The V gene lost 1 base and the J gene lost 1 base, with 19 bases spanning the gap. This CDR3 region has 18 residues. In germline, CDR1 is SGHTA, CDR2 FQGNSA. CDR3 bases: TGTGCCAGCAGCTTAGAGAGGGACCCACATCGCCCGAACACTGAAGCTTTCTTT. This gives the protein CASSLERDPHRPNTEAFF.

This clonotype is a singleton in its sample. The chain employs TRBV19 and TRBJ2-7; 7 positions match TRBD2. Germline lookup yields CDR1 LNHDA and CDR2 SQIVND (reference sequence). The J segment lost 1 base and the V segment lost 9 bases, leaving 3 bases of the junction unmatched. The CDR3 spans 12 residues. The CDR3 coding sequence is TGTGCCAGCCACGGGAGGTCCTACGAGCAGTACTTC. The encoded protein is CASHGRSYEQYF.

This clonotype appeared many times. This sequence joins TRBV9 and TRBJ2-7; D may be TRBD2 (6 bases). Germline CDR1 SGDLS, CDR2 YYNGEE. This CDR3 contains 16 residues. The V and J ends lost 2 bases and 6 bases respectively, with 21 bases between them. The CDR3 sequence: CASSVGGTGAFSEQYF. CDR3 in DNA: TGTGCCAGCAGCGTCGGGGGAACGGGAGCTTTCAGCGAGCAGTACTTC.

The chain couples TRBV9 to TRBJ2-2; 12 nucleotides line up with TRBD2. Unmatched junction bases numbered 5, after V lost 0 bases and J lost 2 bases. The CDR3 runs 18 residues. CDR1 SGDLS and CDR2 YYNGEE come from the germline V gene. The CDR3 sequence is CASSVEASGGANTGELFF. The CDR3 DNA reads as TGTGCCAGCAGCGTAGAGGCTAGCGGGGGGGCTAACACCGGGGAGCTGTTTTTT. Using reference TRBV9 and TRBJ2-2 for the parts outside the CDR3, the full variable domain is DSGVTQTPKHLITATGQRVTLRCSPRSGDLSVYWYQQSLDQGLQFLIQYYNGEERAKGNILERFSAQQFPDLHSELNLSSLELGDSALYFCASSVEASGGANTGELFFGEGSRLTVL.

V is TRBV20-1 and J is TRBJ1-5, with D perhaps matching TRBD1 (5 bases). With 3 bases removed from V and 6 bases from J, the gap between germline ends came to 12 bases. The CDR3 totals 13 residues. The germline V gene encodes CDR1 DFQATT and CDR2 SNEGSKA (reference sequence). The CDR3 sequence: CSARAGNGQPQHF. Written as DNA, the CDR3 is TGCAGTGCTAGGGCAGGGAACGGTCAGCCCCAGCATTTT.

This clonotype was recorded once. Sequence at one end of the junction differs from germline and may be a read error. The CDR3 DNA sequence: TGCGCCACCCCCCGGAGAGTCCTTTTCTACGAGCAGTGCTTC. Amino acid sequence: CATPRRVLFYEQCF. The chain joins TRBV10-1 to TRBJ2-7; no firm D call. Germline-derived CDR1 and CDR2 are WNHNN and SYGVQD (reference sequence). The CDR3 has 14 residues.

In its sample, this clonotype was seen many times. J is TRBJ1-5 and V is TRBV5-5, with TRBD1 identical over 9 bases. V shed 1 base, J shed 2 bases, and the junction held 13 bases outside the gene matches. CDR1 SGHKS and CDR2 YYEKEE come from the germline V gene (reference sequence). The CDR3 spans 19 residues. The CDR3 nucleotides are TGTGCCAGCAGCTTGTCGGACAGGGGAAGGCCGGACGGCAATCAGCCCCAGCATTTT. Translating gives CASSLSDRGRPDGNQPQHF.